This T cell receptor beta chain was captured in a study of vaccination effects on CD4 cells after COVID-19. A note on this clone: Its antigen is currently unknown.

Antigen-specific CD4+ T cells were expanded with viral peptide pools in the ViraFEST assay before sequencing. Researchers isolated CD4+ T cells once ten to eleven days of culture had elapsed. All participants had two doses of either the BNT162b2 or mRNA-1273 vaccine. On days 3 and 7, fresh IL-2 medium replaced half the medium. The assay was immunoSEQ multiplex PCR, and TCRdb's table has in-frame clones only and misses some. The repertoire holds roughly 70,000 clones, 74% seen once, with around 1.5% in the top ten. V was pared by 2 bases and J by 6 bases, with 6 bases between. This CDR3 has 12 amino acids. Per the germline V gene, CDR1 is KGHDR and CDR2 is SFDVKD.

The chain has TRBV24-1 and TRBJ1-2; the D is unclear. This TCR came from a human donor who received a COVID-19 vaccine. Material: CD4+ T cells from PBMCs cultured with HCoV-229E spike peptides, obtained after COVID-19 vaccination. The chain's CDR3 is CATSDSVHGYTF. CDR3 coding DNA: TGTGCCACCAGTGATTCCGTCCATGGCTACACCTTC.